This TCR beta chain was recovered during a study of T cell repertoires in ileal Crohn's disease (dated 2019 in TCRdb). For context, the study as a whole: The median duration of disease was approximately 7.9 years, and at the time of surgery approximately 33% of patients were active smokers. Roughly half of the patients were given postoperative therapy, with around eleven receiving thiopurines and fewer than 20 receiving anti-TNF agents. The study was conducted in parallel with a multicentre cohort built to find predictors of early endoscopic recurrence after ileocolonic resection. A total of approximately 170 mucosal samples from roughly 60 patients were sequenced, collected from several sites on the surgical specimen as well as at postoperative endoscopy. Endoscopic postoperative recurrence was defined by a Rutgeerts score above i0. Every patient underwent surgery because of a complication, which was stricturing disease in roughly 60% and penetrating disease in roughly 39%. A prospective multicentre cohort supplied the 45 to 60 Crohn's disease patients whose TCR repertoires were analysed.

For commercial TCRB immunosequencing, 400 to 550 nanograms of biopsy DNA were submitted for each sample. Adaptive Biotechnology amplified the CDR3 regions from genomic DNA with a two-step multiplex PCR designed to control amplification bias. Primers for every V and J gene segment were used in the first PCR, and barcodes and Illumina adapters were added in the second PCR. CDR3 libraries were sequenced using an Illumina instrument. On the authors' methods: The analysis used both the pipelines supplied by the vendor and custom analysis of the raw data in R/Bioconductor with R version 3.3.0. Clonality, which ranges from 0 to 1, was calculated as the inverse of the normalised Shannon entropy across all productive clones. High-frequency clones were defined as the share of the repertoire occupied by the top 100 clones, with only clones passing a 95% confidence test being retained. Overlap between samples was measured with the Morisita-Horn index, while repertoire diversity was measured with the Simpson index. The clones in this table, taken by TCRdb from immuneACCESS, are in-frame only. Not every clone is retained; where verified, under half of the shortfall comes from an unresolved V gene, and the cause of the rest is unknown. The V and J calls and clone size are taken from that table; D and trimming were inferred from the DNA. The sample yields fewer than 5,500 clones; roughly 80% were counted once. The ten biggest clones cover approximately 12% of the sample.

Points the paper makes about the study in general: Mucosal CD4 and CD8 T cells were sorted and sequenced only in a subgroup of patients, whose size was not stated. More high-frequency clones were carried by sorted CD8 T cells than by CD4 T cells, suggesting that mucosal expansions were mainly CD8. Endoscopic recurrence was linked to a higher percentage of high-frequency clones at surgery, and recurrence occurred in every patient whose clonality exceeded 26.8% (18/57). Compared with non-smokers, patients who were active smokers at surgery showed a significantly higher proportion of clonal expansions (roughly 24% vs 19%, p=0.02).

According to the germline V gene, CDR1 reads SGHTA and CDR2 reads FQGNSA. From the cysteine up to the phenylalanine, the CDR3 has a length of 11 residues. Just the 33-base CDR3 DNA is kept, in frame starting at base 1. Between the V and J ends, shortened by 5 bases and 4 bases respectively, the junction contains 3 bases. To be eligible, patients had to be adults with ileal or ileocolonic Crohn's disease and an indication for ileocolonic resection. Before DNA extraction, whole ileal mucosal biopsies were kept frozen at -80 degrees C. Genomic DNA was extracted from frozen whole biopsies with a TRizol-based method and quantified on a NanoDrop 2000 spectrophotometer. For this clone: Its target antigen remains unknown. No much larger clone is present one base from it, and per-base qualities are unavailable.

Recombination linked TRBV7-2 to TRBJ2-1; no D gene can be assigned with confidence. The specimen sequenced was ileal tissue. The sequence came from an adult with Crohn's disease. The DNA is TGTGCCAGCAGCCCATACAATGAGCAGTTCTTC. Its protein product is CASSPYNEQFF.